This record covers a single T cell receptor beta chain. Its antigen is still unknown. V was cut by 8 bases and J by 2 bases, with 7 bases left in between. The CDR3 runs 11 residues. The germline CDR1 and CDR2 sequences are WSHSY and SAAADI. Together with a sample-barcoded 5' primer, a J-beta primer mix was included in a second PCR lasting about 7 to 11 cycles. TCRdb reanalysed the 5' RACE reads using MiXCR and keeps one entry per CDR3 protein. The table has roughly 1,800,000 distinct CDR3 sequences, roughly 49% seen once. This sample stems from a study of blood T cells in healthy people across ages. Whole-study results and caveats: Diversity of TCR beta correlated strongly with naive T cell percentage.

The sequenced sample consisted of blood. This receptor was taken from a woman in her thirties or forties in good health. This chain connects TRBV10-2 to TRBJ2-7; no definite D call. The CDR3 nucleotides are TGCGCCAGCGTGGAGACCTACGAGCAGTACTTC. It encodes CASVETYEQYF.